Presented here are 32 T cell receptor beta chains from one specimen sequenced in a study of blood T cell repertoires in COVID-19. The table came from immunoSEQ multiplex PCR; TCRdb's copy has only in-frame clones and leaves some out. Of about 200,000 clones detected, about 85% appear once; the ten largest clones hold 2% to 2.5%. Sequenced material: PBMCs or T cells enriched from blood (not recorded which). These receptors originate from a woman aged 30 to 39 who had recovered from COVID-19.

In its sample, this clone was seen a few times. This chain joins TRBV19 and TRBJ1-1; D unresolved. V lost 4 bases and J 1 base, leaving 19 bases between the germline ends. CDR1 is LNHDA and CDR2 is SQIVND in the germline V gene (reference sequence). The CDR3 is 17 residues long. The CDR3, as DNA: TGTGCCAGTAGTACGACCCGGCTACGGGGTCAGAACACTGAAGCTTTCTTT. Its protein is CASSTTRLRGQNTEAFF.

The chain carries TRBV24-1 and TRBJ1-1, with D uncertain. CDR3 length: 15 residues. The germline CDR1 and CDR2 sequences are KGHDR and SFDVKD. The V end was cut by 3 bases, the J end by 1 base, with 11 bases between. The CDR3 sequence is CATSDPYGSNTEAFF. The CDR3 nucleotides are TGTGCCACCAGTGATCCGTACGGGTCGAACACTGAAGCTTTCTTT.

The V and J genes are TRBV12-3 or TRBV12-4 and TRBJ1-2; D not certain. Trimming pared 5 bases from V and 8 bases from J, leaving 15 bases between. This CDR3 contains 13 residues. CDR3 sequence: CASSLDPGEGYTF. As DNA, the CDR3 is TGTGCCAGCAGTCTCGACCCCGGGGAAGGCTACACCTTC.

This sequence joins TRBV14 and TRBJ2-1; 15 bases are shared with TRBD2. The ends lost 2 bases at V and 4 bases at J; junction bases unmatched: 12. The germline gives CDR1 SGHDN, CDR2 FVKESK. The CDR3 consists of 20 residues. CDR3 nucleotides: TGTGCCAGCAGCCAACCCCACGCCGGGACTAGCGGGAGGAATTACAATGAGCAGTTCTTC. It codes for CASSQPHAGTSGRNYNEQFF. Using reference TRBV14 and TRBJ2-1 for the parts outside the CDR3, the full variable domain is EAGVTQFPSHSVIEKGQTVTLRCDPISGHDNLYWYRRVMGKEIKFLLHFVKESKQDESGMPNNRFLAERTGGTYSTLKVQPAELEDSGVYFCASSQPHAGTSGRNYNEQFFGPGTRLTVL.

This chain joins TRBV18 and TRBJ2-1; weak D call: TRBD1 (5 bases). V shed 3 bases and J shed 0 bases, with 12 bases lying between them. The CDR3 contains 16 residues. Germline assignment: CDR1 KGHSH and CDR2 LQKENI. The CDR3 region is CASSPPRGNSYNEQFF. The DNA for the CDR3 is TGTGCCAGCTCACCCCCAAGGGGCAACTCCTACAATGAGCAGTTCTTC. Looking up the rest from reference TRBV18 and TRBJ2-1 gives the full variable domain: NAGVMQNPRHLVRRRGQEARLRCSPMKGHSHVYWYRQLPEEGLKFMVYLQKENIIDESGMPKERFSAEFPKEGPSILRIQQVVRGDSAAYFCASSPPRGNSYNEQFFGPGTRLTVL.

The chain uses TRBV7-2 and TRBJ2-3; D perhaps matches TRBD2 (6 bases). This CDR3 is 17 amino acids long. Per germline, CDR1 SGHTA and CDR2 FQGNSA. Trimming took off 3 bases at V and 0 bases at J, with 16 bases between the two ends. The DNA for the CDR3 is TGTGCCAGCAGCTTCCCCCCCGGCCGGGGGAGCACAGATACGCAGTATTTT. Translated, it gives CASSFPPGRGSTDTQYF.

The rearrangement links TRBV5-5 to TRBJ1-1; D perhaps matches TRBD1 (6 bases). Germline V gene lookup returns CDR1 SGHKS and CDR2 YYEKEE (reference sequence). The CDR3 extends over 15 amino acids. Trimming took off 2 bases at V and 4 bases at J, with 15 bases between the two ends. DNA for the CDR3: TGTGCCAGCAGCTTTAGTTGGGGGCGCAGCACTGAAGCTTTCTTT. Protein: CASSFSWGRSTEAFF. The variable domain in full, with the rest retrieved from reference TRBV5-5 and TRBJ1-1, is DAGVTQSPTHLIKTRGQQVTLRCSPISGHKSVSWYQQVLGQGPQFIFQYYEKEERGRGNFPDRFSARQFPNYSSELNVNALLLGDSALYLCASSFSWGRSTEAFFGQGTRLTVV.

The V gene is TRBV6-5, the J gene TRBJ1-6; TRBD1 is a possible D gene (5 bases). The CDR3 is made up of 14 amino acids. The V and J ends lost 10 bases and 2 bases respectively, with 12 bases between them. Germline CDR1 MNHEY, CDR2 SVGAGI. The CDR3 loop is CATREGTYNSPLHF. The CDR3, as DNA: TGTGCCACCAGGGAGGGGACCTATAATTCACCCCTCCACTTT.

CDR3 nucleotides: TGTGCCAGCAGCGGCAGGACAGGGGAGGAAAAGGAAAAACTGTTTTTT. Protein sequence: CASSGRTGEEKEKLFF. V gene TRBV7-9 combines with J gene TRBJ1-4, with TRBD1 matching over 9 bases. The CDR3 runs to 16 residues. V was pared by 5 bases and J by 8 bases, with 12 bases of the junction left unmatched. Germline V gene data show CDR1 as SEHNR and CDR2 as FQNEAQ (reference sequence).

The chain combines TRBV9 with TRBJ1-2; possible D gene TRBD1, 6 bases. Germline CDR1 reads SGDLS; CDR2 reads YYNGEE. The CDR3 sequence is 15 residues long. The V end lost 4 bases, the J end lost 3 bases, and 16 bases lay between the germline ends. CDR3 in amino acids: CASSPNGQGYYGYTF. The CDR3 coding sequence is TGTGCCAGCAGCCCGAACGGGCAGGGGTACTATGGCTACACCTTC. Together with reference TRBV9 and TRBJ1-2, the CDR3 gives the full variable domain: DSGVTQTPKHLITATGQRVTLRCSPRSGDLSVYWYQQSLDQGLQFLIQYYNGEERAKGNILERFSAQQFPDLHSELNLSSLELGDSALYFCASSPNGQGYYGYTFGSGTRLTVV.

This clone was detected a few times. This sequence joins TRBV6-5 and TRBJ1-3, with TRBD1 matching over 8 bases. The germline CDR1 and CDR2 sequences are MNHEY and SVGAGI. V shed 6 bases and J 0 bases; nucleotides not matched to a gene: 4. The CDR3 spans 15 residues. CDR3 in amino acids: CASSPTGGSGNTIYF. The CDR3 DNA reads TGTGCCAGCAGCCCCACAGGGGGCTCTGGAAACACCATATATTTT.

The chain couples TRBV12-3 or TRBV12-4 to TRBJ1-5, with 8 bases matching TRBD1. V was clipped by 8 bases and J by 5 bases; unmatched bases: 5. The CDR3 covers 13 residues. CDR3 DNA: TGTGCCAGCCGGACAGGGCGCGATCAGCCCCAGCATTTT. This codes for CASRTGRDQPQHF.

This sequence joins TRBV3-1 (or the pseudogene TRBV3-2) and TRBJ2-2; maybe TRBD1 (6 bases). From germline, CDR1 is LGHDT and CDR2 YNNKEL (reference sequence). The V gene lost 7 bases and the J gene lost 5 bases, with 17 bases spanning the gap. This CDR3 region has 15 residues. DNA for the CDR3: TGTGCCAGCAAACCACGGGACAAGGGGACCGGGGAGCTGTTTTTT. Translating it yields CASKPRDKGTGELFF.

The chain uses TRBV7-8 and TRBJ1-6; weak D call: TRBD1 (5 bases). The V end lost 6 bases, the J end lost 3 bases, and 12 bases lay between the germline ends. The CDR3 runs 15 residues. The germline gives CDR1 SGHVS, CDR2 FQNEAQ. CDR3 sequence reads: CASRKTAFYNSPLHF. CDR3 coding DNA: TGTGCCAGCAGAAAGACAGCTTTCTATAATTCACCCCTCCACTTT.

V usage is TRBV11-3 and J usage is TRBJ2-5, with TRBD2 matching over 12 bases. Losses at the gene ends were 3 bases for V and 5 bases for J; bases not matched to a gene: 7. The CDR3 loop spans 16 amino acids. Germline V lookup: CDR1 SGHNT, CDR2 YENEEA. CDR3 loop: CASSFAGTSGGETQYF. DNA for the CDR3: TGTGCCAGCAGCTTTGCCGGCACTAGCGGGGGGGAGACCCAGTACTTC.

The chain couples TRBV19 to TRBJ1-6, with 10 bases that match TRBD1. V gave up 3 bases and J gave up 4 bases; unmatched junction bases: 9. CDR1 is LNHDA and CDR2 is SQIVND in the germline V gene (reference sequence). This CDR3 is built from 18 residues. The CDR3 bases are TGTGCCAGTAGTATCCGGACAGGGGGGGCAGAATATAATTCACCCCTCCACTTT. Its translation: CASSIRTGGAEYNSPLHF. Drawing the rest from reference TRBV19 and TRBJ1-6, the complete variable domain is DGGITQSPKYLFRKEGQNVTLSCEQNLNHDAMYWYRQDPGQGLRLIYYSQIVNDFQKGDIAEGYSVSREKKESFPLTVTSAQKNPTAFYLCASSIRTGGAEYNSPLHFGNGTRLTVT.

This chain links TRBV2 with TRBJ1-2; 7 bases map to TRBD1. V lost 4 bases to trimming and J lost 3 bases; unmatched junction nucleotides: 8. Germline V gene lookup returns CDR1 SNHLY and CDR2 FYNNEI. This CDR3 spans 15 amino acids. The CDR3 DNA is TGTGCCAGCAGTGGCAGGGGGATAGGCTACTATGGCTACACCTTC. Protein product: CASSGRGIGYYGYTF. Looking up the rest from reference TRBV2 and TRBJ1-2 gives the full variable domain: EPEVTQTPSHQVTQMGQEVILRCVPISNHLYFYWYRQILGQKVEFLVSFYNNEISEKSEIFDDQFSVERPDGSNFTLKIRSTKLEDSAMYFCASSGRGIGYYGYTFGSGTRLTVV.

The chain employs TRBV4-3 and TRBJ2-7, with 7 bases lining up with TRBD2. Germline V gene data show CDR1 as LGHNA and CDR2 as YSLEER. This CDR3 contains 15 residues. V lost 1 base and J lost 7; bases outside the gene matches: 10. Written as DNA, the CDR3 is TGCGCCAGCAGCCAAGTTCCGGGAGGCCGGTTTGAGCAGTACTTC. It specifies CASSQVPGGRFEQYF.

The gene calls are TRBV3-1 (or the pseudogene TRBV3-2) and TRBJ1-2; D is unresolved. Germline lookup yields CDR1 LGHDT and CDR2 YNNKEL (reference sequence). The CDR3 length is 11 residues. Trimming removed 0 bases at V and 7 bases at J, with 3 bases between. The CDR3: CASSQDVGYTF. In DNA form, the CDR3 reads TGTGCCAGCAGCCAAGACGTTGGCTACACCTTC.

V gene TRBV4-2 combines with J gene TRBJ1-4; D not resolved. V was clipped by 4 bases and J by 8 bases, with 20 bases between them. The CDR3 is made up of 16 amino acids. CDR1 is LGHNA, CDR2 YNFKEQ, per germline. CDR3 sequence: CASSRETNPAGEKLFF. The CDR3 DNA reads as TGTGCCAGCAGCCGGGAAACAAACCCGGCGGGGGAAAAACTGTTTTTT.

This clone was observed a handful of times. The chain uses TRBV7-2 and TRBJ2-1; a possible D gene is TRBD1 (5 bases). CDR1 and CDR2 (germline): SGHTA, FQGNSA. The CDR3 is 16 amino acids. V lost 0 bases to trimming and J lost 4 bases, with 13 bases between them. The CDR3 DNA reads as TGTGCCAGCAGCTTAGCGTGGGGCATGGGATACAATGAGCAGTTCTTC. Amino acids: CASSLAWGMGYNEQFF.

The table lists this clone with a count of one. This chain uses TRBV9 with TRBJ2-7; 9 nucleotides agree with TRBD1. The CDR3 sequence is 15 residues long. V gave up 4 bases and J gave up 4 bases; unmatched junction bases: 9. Germline CDR1 SGDLS, CDR2 YYNGEE. The CDR3 loop is CASSPRGQGIYEQYF. Here the CDR3 DNA reads TGTGCCAGCAGCCCAAGGGGACAGGGCATATACGAGCAGTACTTC.

V gene TRBV18 combines with J gene TRBJ1-1; no clear D. CDR3 length equals 14 residues. From germline, CDR1 is KGHSH and CDR2 LQKENI. Trimming removed 2 bases at V and 1 base at J, with 8 bases between. CDR3 sequence: CASSPSGRNTEAFF. Written as DNA, the CDR3 is TGTGCCAGCTCACCAAGCGGACGGAACACTGAAGCTTTCTTT.

The CDR3 here is CASKRSGDTDTQYF. The CDR3 nucleotides read TGCGCCAGCAAGAGGAGCGGGGACACAGATACGCAGTATTTT. This chain connects TRBV5-1 to TRBJ2-3, with TRBD2 matching over 7 bases. V gave up 6 bases and J gave up 2 bases; unmatched junction bases: 6. Germline lookup yields CDR1 SGHRS and CDR2 YFSETQ. The CDR3 is 14 residues long.

The chain has TRBV10-3 and TRBJ2-3; 8 nucleotides line up with TRBD2. Germline values: CDR1 ENHRY, CDR2 SYGVKD. J gave up 4 bases and V 0 bases, and 6 bases lay outside the gene matches. This CDR3 region has 16 residues. CDR3 in amino acids: CAISESIQAGADTQYF. In nucleotides, the CDR3 is TGTGCCATCAGTGAGTCGATCCAAGCGGGAGCAGATACGCAGTATTTT.

As to this clone: One base away lies a much larger clone, so this may be a sequencing read error. Other DNA sequences within the sample encode an identical CDR3. The chain combines TRBV4-2 with TRBJ1-1, with a possible D match to TRBD1 (5 bases). Germline V lookup: CDR1 LGHNA, CDR2 YNFKEQ. This CDR3 is 13 amino acids long. V lost 3 bases, J lost 1 base, and 6 bases lay in between. The CDR3 loop reads CASSQTENTEAFF. CDR3 coding DNA: TGTGCCAGCAGCCAGACAGAGAACACTGAAGCTTTCTTT.

The chain uses TRBV12-3 or TRBV12-4 and TRBJ2-7, with D possibly TRBD1 on 5 matching bases. The CDR3 runs 13 residues. V was clipped by 6 bases and J by 1 base, with 10 bases between them. CDR3 amino acids: CASSTTVSYEQYF. CDR3 DNA sequence: TGTGCCAGCAGCACGACAGTGTCCTACGAGCAGTACTTC.

The V gene is TRBV7-2, the J gene TRBJ2-2; TRBD2 agrees at 16 bases. Germline CDR1 and CDR2: SGHTA and FQGNSA. V lost 5 bases, J lost 9 bases, and 12 bases stayed unmatched. The CDR3 spans 18 residues. CDR3 sequence (DNA): TGTGCCAGCAGCCCGGGACTAGCGGGAGGGCCGGGGTTTCGGGAGCTGTTTTTT. Translation gives CASSPGLAGGPGFRELFF.

The chain employs TRBV4-3 and TRBJ1-1; the match to TRBD1 covers 8 bases. CDR3 length: 17 residues. Trimming at V came to 6 bases and at J to 0 bases, leaving 12 bases not matched to a gene. Germline values: CDR1 LGHNA, CDR2 YSLEER. DNA of the CDR3: TGCGCCAGCAGTCCCGGGACAGGACGGGGGGTGAACACTGAAGCTTTCTTT. This gives the protein CASSPGTGRGVNTEAFF.

The chain couples TRBV7-9 to TRBJ2-7; D not certain. The germline V gene has CDR1 SEHNR and CDR2 FQNEAQ (reference sequence). This CDR3 is built from 15 residues. V lost 5 bases, J lost 0 bases, and 14 bases lay in between. Here the CDR3 DNA reads TGTGCCAGCAGCCCCCTCCGGGTAGGCTCCTACGAGCAGTACTTC. Amino acid sequence: CASSPLRVGSYEQYF.

The chain is built from TRBV3-1 (or the pseudogene TRBV3-2) and TRBJ1-2, with 8 bases identical to TRBD1. V shed 1 base and J 5 bases; nucleotides not matched to a gene: 0. Germline CDR1 reads LGHDT; CDR2 reads YNNKEL (reference sequence). This CDR3 comprises 13 residues. The CDR3 coding sequence is TGTGCCAGCAGCCAAGGACAGGGGTATGGCTACACCTTC. The encoded protein is CASSQGQGYGYTF.

The chain joins TRBV24-1 to TRBJ2-7; the match to TRBD2 covers 7 bases. With V trimmed by 2 bases and J by 2 bases, 5 bases remained unmatched. The CDR3 consists of 15 residues. The germline CDR1 and CDR2 sequences are KGHDR and SFDVKD. The CDR3 protein is CATSDSPGRTYEQYF. The DNA for the CDR3 is TGTGCCACCAGTGATTCACCCGGGAGGACCTACGAGCAGTACTTC.